What follows is one T cell receptor beta chain and its context. This sample stems from a study of shared clonotypes between healthy human individuals. In the authors' workflow: ImmunoSEQ junction-only sequences lacked quality scores, so their filtering differed. TCRdb's table, derived via immunoSEQ multiplex PCR, lists solely in-frame clones and lacks some. V and J calls and clone size come straight from that table; D and trimming were deduced from the DNA. Of roughly 1 million clones listed, around 78% are singletons. Donors comprised healthy HIV-negative adults lacking recent acute infections or vaccinations. Germline CDR1 is MDHEN and CDR2 is SYDVKM. The CDR3 covers 15 residues. The V end lost 8 bases, the J end lost 0 bases, and 17 bases lay between the germline ends.

The clonotype originates from a man aged 18 to 30 in good health. Some clones in this sample may be carry-over from other donors' samples. Material: memory CD4+ T cells from PBMCs. Documented subset: CD45RA-negative fraction. The chain combines TRBV28 with TRBJ2-7, with D maybe TRBD2 (5 bases). CDR3 coding DNA: TGTGCCAGCTCCGGGTGGGAGACTGTCTCCTACGAGCAGTACTTC. The encoded protein is CASSGWETVSYEQYF.